The 23 T cell receptor beta chains given below trace back to one sample, sequenced in a study of CD8 T cells in ankylosing spondylitis. MiXCR was run by TCRdb on the 5' RACE reads, yielding one entry per CDR3 protein. The sample lists about 130,000 distinct CDR3 sequences, 12% to 15% occurring once. Sample: blood, either unsorted or a sorted T cell fraction (not recorded which). The receptor set was obtained from a female donor with ankylosing spondylitis or in good health (not recorded which).

This clonotype showed up many times. The chain carries TRBV30 and TRBJ1-6; D unclear. V was trimmed by 2 bases and J by 10 bases, leaving 12 bases between them. Germline V gives CDR1 GTSNPN, CDR2 SVGIG (reference sequence). This CDR3 comprises 13 residues. CDR3 region: CAWSMEVGSPLHF. In nucleotides, the CDR3 is TGTGCCTGGAGTATGGAGGTTGGGTCACCCCTCCACTTT.

The table lists this clonotype with a few counts. This chain links TRBV7-2 with TRBJ2-5; a possible D gene is TRBD2 (5 bases). CDR1 is SGHTA, CDR2 FQGNSA, per germline. V was cut by 6 bases and J by 5 bases, with 16 bases left in between. This CDR3 is 14 amino acids long. The CDR3 loop reads CASSPDAGRETQYF. The CDR3 nucleotides are TGTGCCAGCAGTCCGGACGCGGGTAGGGAGACCCAGTACTTC.

This clonotype was counted only a few times. This chain links TRBV6-1 with TRBJ1-2; D is possibly TRBD1 (6 bases). Between the trimmed V and J ends, which lost 2 bases and 5 bases, there was a span of 12 bases. Germline V gives CDR1 MNHNS, CDR2 SASEGT. The CDR3 loop spans 14 amino acids. The CDR3 DNA is TGTGCCAGCAGTGAATTCGGGGGGCAGTATGGCTACACCTTC. This translates into CASSEFGGQYGYTF.

This clonotype has ten or more counts. The rearrangement joins TRBV5-1 to TRBJ2-5; D uncertain. Deletions cut 5 bases from V and 4 bases from J, with 6 bases between. The CDR3 has 11 residues. Germline loops: CDR1 SGHRS, CDR2 YFSETQ. CDR3 in amino acids: CASRDGETQYF. CDR3 nucleotide sequence: TGCGCCAGCAGAGACGGAGAGACCCAGTACTTC.

At least ten counts were recorded for this clonotype. The gene calls are TRBV29-1 and TRBJ2-1; 8 nucleotides align to TRBD2. V was pared by 5 bases and J by 2 bases, with 14 bases of the junction left unmatched. CDR3 size: 17 residues. Germline V lookup: CDR1 SQVTM, CDR2 ANQGSEA. The CDR3 is CSVWGSVGRGAYNEQFF. The DNA for the CDR3 is TGCAGCGTTTGGGGAAGCGTGGGGCGGGGGGCCTACAATGAGCAGTTCTTC.

The V gene is TRBV5-4, the J gene TRBJ2-2, with D possibly matching TRBD1 (6 bases). The CDR3 covers 15 residues. Deletions cut 4 bases from V and 3 bases from J, with 13 bases between. CDR1 and CDR2 from the germline V gene are SGHNT and YYREEE (reference sequence). This CDR3 is CASSLADRDTGELFF. CDR3 nucleotide sequence: TGTGCCAGCAGCCTGGCGGACAGAGACACCGGGGAGCTGTTTTTT. Variable domain in full (rest from reference TRBV5-4 and TRBJ2-2): ETGVTQSPTHLIKTRGQQVTLRCSSQSGHNTVSWYQQALGQGPQFIFQYYREEENGRGNFPPRFSGLQFPNYSSELNVNALELDDSALYLCASSLADRDTGELFFGEGSRLTVL.

The V gene is TRBV12-3 or TRBV12-4, the J gene TRBJ1-5; D might be TRBD1 (5 bases). Trimming shortened V by 1 base and J by 2 bases, and 12 bases separated the two germline ends. This CDR3 region has 16 residues. The CDR3 spells CASSLDRPSGNQPQHF. DNA for the CDR3: TGTGCCAGCAGTTTAGACAGGCCCTCGGGCAATCAGCCCCAGCATTTT.

The chain combines TRBV19 with TRBJ2-5, with D tentatively TRBD2 (6 bases). Germline V gene lookup returns CDR1 LNHDA and CDR2 SQIVND (reference sequence). The CDR3 loop spans 14 amino acids. With 6 bases removed from V and 4 bases from J, the gap between germline ends came to 15 bases. CDR3 in amino acids: CASSLLGGGETQYF. CDR3 DNA: TGTGCCAGTAGCCTTCTGGGAGGAGGAGAGACCCAGTACTTC.

This clonotype occurred many times. V gene TRBV5-5 combines with J gene TRBJ2-1; D unresolved. Germline assignment: CDR1 SGHKS and CDR2 YYEKEE (reference sequence). Trimming cost V 5 bases and J 4 bases, with 10 bases left between them. This CDR3 is 13 amino acids long. The CDR3 loop is CASSYSGYNEQFF. The CDR3 DNA sequence: TGTGCCAGCAGTTATTCCGGGTACAATGAGCAGTTCTTC. The variable domain in full, with the rest retrieved from reference TRBV5-5 and TRBJ2-1, is DAGVTQSPTHLIKTRGQQVTLRCSPISGHKSVSWYQQVLGQGPQFIFQYYEKEERGRGNFPDRFSARQFPNYSSELNVNALLLGDSALYLCASSYSGYNEQFFGPGTRLTVL.

The sample holds many counts of this clonotype. CDR3 nucleotide sequence: TGTGCCAGCAGCCTAGAATCCGGCTCTGGAAACACCATATATTTT. It translates to CASSLESGSGNTIYF. The gene calls are TRBV7-2 and TRBJ1-3, with unresolved D. This CDR3 has 15 residues. V was pared by 5 bases and J by 0 bases, with 11 bases between. From germline, CDR1 is SGHTA and CDR2 FQGNSA.

This clonotype was picked up many times. The rearrangement uses TRBV9 and TRBJ1-3, with TRBD1 identical over 11 bases. Germline CDR1 reads SGDLS; CDR2 reads YYNGEE. CDR3 length: 16 residues. With V trimmed by 6 bases and J by 3 bases, 8 bases remained unmatched. This chain's CDR3 is CASTNGQGAGGNTIYF. The CDR3 DNA follows: TGTGCCAGCACCAACGGACAGGGGGCAGGTGGAAACACCATATATTTT.

This clonotype was seen more than once but under ten times. The chain has TRBV5-1 and TRBJ2-1; 7 positions agree with TRBD2. The CDR3 extends over 15 amino acids. J lost 3 bases, V lost 0 bases, and 3 bases had no gene match. Germline V gene sequence: CDR1 SGHRS, CDR2 YFSETQ. The CDR3 protein is CASSLAGRRYNEQFF. DNA of the CDR3: TGCGCCAGCAGCTTGGCCGGGAGGCGCTACAATGAGCAGTTCTTC.

CDR3 region: CASSRGQERSEQFF. The CDR3 region has the DNA TGCGCCAGCAGCCGGGGACAGGAAAGGAGTGAGCAGTTCTTC. The chain employs TRBV5-1 and TRBJ2-1; 8 bases line up with TRBD1. Germline V gene lookup returns CDR1 SGHRS and CDR2 YFSETQ. The V gene end was trimmed by 4 bases and the J gene end by 9 bases; junction bases not matched to a gene: 9. The CDR3 runs to 14 residues.

This clonotype has only a few counts. CDR3 sequence reads: CASSQSHGEFRTQYF. The CDR3 DNA sequence: TGTGCCAGCAGCCAGAGCCACGGGGAATTTCGTACGCAGTATTTT. This chain connects TRBV3-1 to TRBJ2-3; D may be TRBD2 (5 bases). Looked up from germline, CDR1 is LGHDT and CDR2 is YNNKEL (reference sequence). The CDR3 loop spans 15 amino acids. The V and J ends lost 3 bases and 8 bases respectively, with 18 bases between them.

The chain employs TRBV7-9 and TRBJ1-2; D is possibly TRBD1 (5 bases). CDR3 size: 12 residues. V was shortened by 8 bases and J by 2 bases, with 9 bases between the two germline ends. Germline V gene data show CDR1 as SEHNR and CDR2 as FQNEAQ (reference sequence). The CDR3 DNA sequence: TGTGCCAGCTCGACAGCAAACTATGGCTACACCTTC. Its translation is CASSTANYGYTF.

This clonotype was counted a few times. The chain links TRBV9 to TRBJ2-1; D tentatively reads TRBD1 or TRBD2 (6 bases each). Germline V lookup: CDR1 SGDLS, CDR2 YYNGEE. The CDR3 length is 15 residues. Trimming shortened V by 4 bases and J by 9 bases, and 20 bases separated the two germline ends. CDR3: CASSPDGGLRGEQFF. The CDR3 DNA reads as TGTGCCAGCAGCCCAGATGGGGGGCTTAGGGGTGAGCAGTTCTTC.

The chain uses TRBV19 and TRBJ2-7, with D perhaps given as TRBD1 or TRBD2 (5 bases each). Trimming took off 9 bases at V and 2 bases at J, with 17 bases between the two ends. The CDR3 extends over 14 amino acids. The germline CDR1 and CDR2 sequences are LNHDA and SQIVND (reference sequence). The CDR3: CASTVSPGPYEQYF. CDR3 sequence (DNA): TGTGCCAGCACCGTATCCCCGGGACCCTACGAGCAGTACTTC.

This clonotype was seen repeatedly, ten times or more. The chain recombines TRBV12-3 or TRBV12-4 with TRBJ2-3; the match to TRBD1 covers 7 bases. The CDR3 has 14 amino acids. The V and J ends lost 6 bases and 0 bases, in that order; junction bases with no gene match: 3. The CDR3 reads CASRGDRSTDTQYF. DNA of the CDR3: TGTGCCAGCAGGGGGGACAGAAGCACAGATACGCAGTATTTT.

This clonotype was seen ten or more times. The V gene is TRBV20-1, the J gene TRBJ1-1; D possibly corresponds to TRBD1 (6 bases). Germline V lookup: CDR1 DFQATT, CDR2 SNEGSKA (reference sequence). V lost 3 bases, J lost 5 bases, and 16 bases lay in between. The CDR3 consists of 14 residues. This CDR3 is CSASTWGAGTEAFF. The CDR3 DNA is TGCAGTGCTAGTACCTGGGGGGCAGGGACTGAAGCTTTCTTT.

This clonotype appeared a few times. V usage is TRBV20-1 and J usage is TRBJ2-3; TRBD2 is a possible D gene (6 bases). V was clipped by 6 bases and J by 5 bases, with 15 bases between them. CDR1 DFQATT and CDR2 SNEGSKA come from the germline V gene (reference sequence). The CDR3 length is 13 residues. CDR3 in amino acids: CSASRGTGDTQYF. The CDR3 DNA reads TGCAGTGCCTCACGGGGGACGGGAGATACGCAGTATTTT.

Note on this clonotype: A junction end diverges from the germline sequence, so it may reflect a read error. V usage is TRBV12-3 or TRBV12-4 and J usage is TRBJ1-5; 9 bases are shared with TRBD1. The CDR3 sequence is 15 residues long. CDR3 loop: CTSSVMTGGRQPQHF. The CDR3 DNA reads as TGTACCAGCAGTGTAATGACAGGGGGTCGGCAGCCCCAGCATTTT.

This clonotype was counted many times. Germline is not matched at one junction end, which may reflect a read error. The genes are TRBV12-5 and TRBJ2-7; unclear D gene. The germline CDR1 and CDR2 sequences are LGHNT and FRNRAP. CDR3 length: 11 residues. CDR3 sequence (DNA): TGTGCTAGTGGTTTTGATAGGCCTGGAAACTTC. Its protein is CASGFDRPGNF.

This clonotype was seen only a few times. This chain links TRBV7-6 with TRBJ2-2; D ambiguous. Looked up from germline, CDR1 is SGHVS and CDR2 is FNYEAQ. V was shortened by 1 base and J by 0 bases, with 3 bases between the two germline ends. There are 14 residues in the CDR3. CDR3 region: CASSLEPNTGELFF. The CDR3 coding sequence is TGTGCCAGCAGCTTAGAACCGAACACCGGGGAGCTGTTTTTT.